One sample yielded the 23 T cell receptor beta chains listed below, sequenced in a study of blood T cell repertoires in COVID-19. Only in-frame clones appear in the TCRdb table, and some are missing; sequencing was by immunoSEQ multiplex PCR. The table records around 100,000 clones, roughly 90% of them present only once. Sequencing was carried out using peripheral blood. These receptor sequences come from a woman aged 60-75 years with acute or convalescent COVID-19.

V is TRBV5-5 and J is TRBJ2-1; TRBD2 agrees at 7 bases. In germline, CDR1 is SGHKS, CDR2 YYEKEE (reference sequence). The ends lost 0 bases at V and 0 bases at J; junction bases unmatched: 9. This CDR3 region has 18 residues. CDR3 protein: CASSLAHGGGSSYNEQFF. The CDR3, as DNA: TGTGCCAGCAGCTTGGCCCATGGGGGGGGAAGCTCCTACAATGAGCAGTTCTTC. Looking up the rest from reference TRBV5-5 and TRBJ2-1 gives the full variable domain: DAGVTQSPTHLIKTRGQQVTLRCSPISGHKSVSWYQQVLGQGPQFIFQYYEKEERGRGNFPDRFSARQFPNYSSELNVNALLLGDSALYLCASSLAHGGGSSYNEQFFGPGTRLTVL.

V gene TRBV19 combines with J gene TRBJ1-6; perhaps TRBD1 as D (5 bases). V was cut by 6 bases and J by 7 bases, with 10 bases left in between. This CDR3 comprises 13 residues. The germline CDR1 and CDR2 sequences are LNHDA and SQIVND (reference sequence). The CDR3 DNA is TGTGCCAGTAGCGACAGTATGAATTCACCCCTCCACTTT. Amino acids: CASSDSMNSPLHF.

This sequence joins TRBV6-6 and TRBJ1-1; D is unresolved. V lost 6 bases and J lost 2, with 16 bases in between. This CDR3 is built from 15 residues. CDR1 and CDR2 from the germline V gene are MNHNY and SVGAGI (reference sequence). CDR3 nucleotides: TGTGCCAGCAGCCTTACGCCTCGAGCCAACACTGAAGCTTTCTTT. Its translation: CASSLTPRANTEAFF.

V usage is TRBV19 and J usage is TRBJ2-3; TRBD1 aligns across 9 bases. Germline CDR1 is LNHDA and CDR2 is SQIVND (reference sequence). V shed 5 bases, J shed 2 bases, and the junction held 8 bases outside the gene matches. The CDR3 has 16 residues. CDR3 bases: TGTGCCAGTAGTGTACCGGGACAGGGACACACAGATACGCAGTATTTT. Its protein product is CASSVPGQGHTDTQYF.

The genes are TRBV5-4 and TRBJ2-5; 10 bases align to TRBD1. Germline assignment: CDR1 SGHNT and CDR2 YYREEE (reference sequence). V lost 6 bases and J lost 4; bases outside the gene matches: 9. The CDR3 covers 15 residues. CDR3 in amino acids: CASNLPGTGAETQYF. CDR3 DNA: TGTGCCAGCAACCTCCCCGGGACAGGGGCAGAGACCCAGTACTTC.

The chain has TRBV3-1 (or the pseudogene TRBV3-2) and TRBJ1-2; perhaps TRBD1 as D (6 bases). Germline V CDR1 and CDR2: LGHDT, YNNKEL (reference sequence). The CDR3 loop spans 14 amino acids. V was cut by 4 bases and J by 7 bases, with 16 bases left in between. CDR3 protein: CASSLEGGQAGYTF. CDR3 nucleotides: TGTGCCAGCAGCCTTGAGGGGGGGCAAGCTGGCTACACCTTC.

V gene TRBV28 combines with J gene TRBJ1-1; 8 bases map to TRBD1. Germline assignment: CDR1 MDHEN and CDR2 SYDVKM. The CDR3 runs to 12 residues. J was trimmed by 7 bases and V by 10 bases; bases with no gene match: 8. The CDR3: CATITGTGEAFF. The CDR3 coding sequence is TGTGCCACTATCACCGGGACAGGTGAAGCTTTCTTT.

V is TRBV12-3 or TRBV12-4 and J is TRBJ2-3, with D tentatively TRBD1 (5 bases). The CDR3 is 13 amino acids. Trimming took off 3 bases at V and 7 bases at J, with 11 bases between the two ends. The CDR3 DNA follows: TGTGCCAGCAGTTTTTTGGGGCCTTATACGCAGTATTTT. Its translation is CASSFLGPYTQYF.

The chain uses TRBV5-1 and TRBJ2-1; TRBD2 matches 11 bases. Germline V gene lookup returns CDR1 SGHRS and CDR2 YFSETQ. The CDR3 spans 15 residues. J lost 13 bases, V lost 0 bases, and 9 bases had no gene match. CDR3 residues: CASSLGDTSGRGQFF. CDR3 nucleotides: TGCGCCAGCAGCTTGGGTGATACTAGCGGGAGAGGTCAGTTCTTC. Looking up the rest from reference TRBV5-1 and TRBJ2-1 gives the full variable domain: KAGVTQTPRYLIKTRGQQVTLSCSPISGHRSVSWYQQTPGQGLQFLFEYFSETQRNKGNFPGRFSGRQFSNSRSEMNVSTLELGDSALYLCASSLGDTSGRGQFFGPGTRLTVL.

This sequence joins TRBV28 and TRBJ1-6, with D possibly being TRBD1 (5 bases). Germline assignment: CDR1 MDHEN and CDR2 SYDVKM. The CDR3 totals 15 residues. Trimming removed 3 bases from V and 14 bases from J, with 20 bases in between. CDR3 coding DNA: TGTGCCAGCAGTTTTCAGGCAGGGAGGTCCGTGACCCTCCACTTT. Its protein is CASSFQAGRSVTLHF.

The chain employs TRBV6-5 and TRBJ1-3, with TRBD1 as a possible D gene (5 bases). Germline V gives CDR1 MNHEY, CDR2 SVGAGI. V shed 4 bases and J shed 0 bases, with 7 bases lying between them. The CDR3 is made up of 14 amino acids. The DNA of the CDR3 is TGTGCCAGCAGTTTCGGGGGCTCTGGAAACACCATATATTTT. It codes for CASSFGGSGNTIYF.

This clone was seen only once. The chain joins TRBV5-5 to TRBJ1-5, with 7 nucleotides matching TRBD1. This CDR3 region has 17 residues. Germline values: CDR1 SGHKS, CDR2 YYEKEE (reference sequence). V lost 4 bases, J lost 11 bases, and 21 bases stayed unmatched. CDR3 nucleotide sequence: TGTGCCAGCAGCCACCGGACAGGTCCAACGTCTCAATCAGCCCAGCATTTT. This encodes CASSHRTGPTSQSAQHF. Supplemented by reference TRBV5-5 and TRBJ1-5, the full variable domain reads DAGVTQSPTHLIKTRGQQVTLRCSPISGHKSVSWYQQVLGQGPQFIFQYYEKEERGRGNFPDRFSARQFPNYSSELNVNALLLGDSALYLCASSHRTGPTSQSAQHFGDGTRLSIL.

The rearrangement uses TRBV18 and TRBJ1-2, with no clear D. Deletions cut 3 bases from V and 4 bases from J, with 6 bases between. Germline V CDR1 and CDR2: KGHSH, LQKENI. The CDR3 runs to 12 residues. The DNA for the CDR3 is TGTGCCAGCTCACCGGGCAGCTATGGCTACACCTTC. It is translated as CASSPGSYGYTF.

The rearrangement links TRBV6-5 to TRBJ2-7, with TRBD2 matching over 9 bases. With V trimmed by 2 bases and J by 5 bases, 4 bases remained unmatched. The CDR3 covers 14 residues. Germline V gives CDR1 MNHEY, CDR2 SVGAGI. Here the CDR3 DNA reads TGTGCCAGCAGTTACCGGCGGGAGGGTAACGAGCAGTACTTC. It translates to CASSYRREGNEQYF.

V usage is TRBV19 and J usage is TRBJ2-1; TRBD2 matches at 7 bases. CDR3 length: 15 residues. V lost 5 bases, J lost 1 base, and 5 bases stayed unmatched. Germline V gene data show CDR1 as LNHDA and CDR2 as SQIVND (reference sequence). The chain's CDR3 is CASSDPGGSYNEQFF. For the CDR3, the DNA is TGTGCCAGTAGTGATCCGGGGGGATCCTACAATGAGCAGTTCTTC.

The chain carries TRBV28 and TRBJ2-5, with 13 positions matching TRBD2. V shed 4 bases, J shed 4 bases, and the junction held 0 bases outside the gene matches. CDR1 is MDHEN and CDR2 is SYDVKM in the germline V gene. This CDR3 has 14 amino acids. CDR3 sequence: CASSWTSGRETQYF. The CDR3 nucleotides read TGTGCCAGCAGTTGGACTAGCGGGAGAGAGACCCAGTACTTC.

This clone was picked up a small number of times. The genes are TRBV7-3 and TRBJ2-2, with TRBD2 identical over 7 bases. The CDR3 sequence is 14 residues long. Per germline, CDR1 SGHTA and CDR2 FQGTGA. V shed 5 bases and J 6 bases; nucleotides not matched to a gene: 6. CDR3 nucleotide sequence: TGTGCCAGCAGCAATCTAGCGGCGGCCGGGGAGCTGTTTTTT. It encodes CASSNLAAAGELFF.

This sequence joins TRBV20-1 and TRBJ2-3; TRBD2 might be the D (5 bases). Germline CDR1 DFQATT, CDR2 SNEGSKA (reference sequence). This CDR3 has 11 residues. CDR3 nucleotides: TGCAGCTCCCAACTAGCAGATACGCAGTATTTT. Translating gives CSSQLADTQYF.

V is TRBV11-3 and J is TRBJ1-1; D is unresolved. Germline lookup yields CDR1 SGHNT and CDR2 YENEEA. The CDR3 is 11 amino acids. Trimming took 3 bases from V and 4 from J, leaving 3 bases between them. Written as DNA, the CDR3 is TGTGCCAGCAGCTTTAGCACTGAAGCTTTCTTT. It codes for CASSFSTEAFF.

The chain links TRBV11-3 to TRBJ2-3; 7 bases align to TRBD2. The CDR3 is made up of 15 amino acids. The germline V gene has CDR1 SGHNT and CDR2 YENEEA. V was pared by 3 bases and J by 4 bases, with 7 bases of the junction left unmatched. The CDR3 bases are TGTGCCAGCAGCTTCGCTAGCGGAACATCAGATACGCAGTATTTT. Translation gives CASSFASGTSDTQYF.

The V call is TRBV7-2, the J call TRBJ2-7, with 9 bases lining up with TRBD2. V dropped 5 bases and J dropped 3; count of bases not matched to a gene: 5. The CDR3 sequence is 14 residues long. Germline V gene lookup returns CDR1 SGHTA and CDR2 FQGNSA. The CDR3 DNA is TGTGCCAGCAGCCCTAGCGGGACGCGCTACGAGCAGTACTTC. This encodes CASSPSGTRYEQYF.

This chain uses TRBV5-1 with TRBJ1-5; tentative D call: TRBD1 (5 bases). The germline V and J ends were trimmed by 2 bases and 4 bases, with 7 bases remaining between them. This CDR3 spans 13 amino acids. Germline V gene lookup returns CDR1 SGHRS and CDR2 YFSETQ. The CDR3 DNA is TGCGCCAGCAGCTTTACAGGTAATCAGCCCCAGCATTTT. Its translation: CASSFTGNQPQHF.

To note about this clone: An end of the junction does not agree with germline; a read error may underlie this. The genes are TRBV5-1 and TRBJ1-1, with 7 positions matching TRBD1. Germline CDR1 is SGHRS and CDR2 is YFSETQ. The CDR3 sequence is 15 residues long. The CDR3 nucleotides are TGCGCCAGCACCTTGGGGACAGACATGAACACTGAAGCTTTCTTT. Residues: CASTLGTDMNTEAFF.